This T cell receptor beta chain was sequenced for a study of T-cell reconstitution after alpha-beta-depleted transplantation in children. During its preparation, the TCRbeta library received unique molecular identifiers. In TCRdb, the PCR reads were re-called with MiXCR into one record per CDR3 protein. The data hold around 700,000 distinct CDR3 sequences, with around 13% observed a single time. The CDR3 has 17 amino acids. V was trimmed by 6 bases and J by 6 bases, leaving 23 bases between them. The V gene's germline CDR1 is LNHNV and CDR2 YYDKDF (reference sequence). The chain employs TRBV15 and TRBJ2-2; D is undetermined. Specimen: PBMCs, collected before TCRalphabeta/CD19-depleted stem cell transplant. The sequence was obtained from a girl aged 2-10 years with congenital amegakaryocytic thrombocytopenia, due to receive a stem cell transplant. The CDR3 DNA sequence: TGTGCCACCAGTAACTGGCTCGTTACCCCGAAGGCCGGGGAGCTGTTTTTT. As protein: CATSNWLVTPKAGELFF. The entire variable domain, with the rest obtained from reference TRBV15 and TRBJ2-2, is as follows: DAMVIQNPRYQVTQFGKPVTLSCSQTLNHNVMYWYQQKSSQAPKLLFHYYDKDFNNEADTPDNFQSRRPNTSFCFLDIRSPGLGDTAMYLCATSNWLVTPKAGELFFGEGSRLTVL.